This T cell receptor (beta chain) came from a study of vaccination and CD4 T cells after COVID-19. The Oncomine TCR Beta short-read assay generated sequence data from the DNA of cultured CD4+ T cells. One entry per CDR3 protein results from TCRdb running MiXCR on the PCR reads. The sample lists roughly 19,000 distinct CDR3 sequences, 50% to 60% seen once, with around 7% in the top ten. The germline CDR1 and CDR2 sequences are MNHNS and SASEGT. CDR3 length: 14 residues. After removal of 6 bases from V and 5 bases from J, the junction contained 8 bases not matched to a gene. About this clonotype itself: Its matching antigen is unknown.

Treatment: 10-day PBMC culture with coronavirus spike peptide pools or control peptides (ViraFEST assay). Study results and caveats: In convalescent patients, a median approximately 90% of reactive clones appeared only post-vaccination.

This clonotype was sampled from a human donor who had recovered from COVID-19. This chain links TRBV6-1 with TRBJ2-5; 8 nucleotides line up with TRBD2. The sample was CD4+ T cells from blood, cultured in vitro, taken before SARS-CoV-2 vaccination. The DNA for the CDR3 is TGTGCCAGCAGCGAGCGGGGGACTAAGGAGACCCAGTACTTC. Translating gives CASSERGTKETQYF.